Listed below are T cell receptor beta chains from one sample, sequenced in a study of blood T cells in healthy people across ages. TCRdb reprocessed the 5' RACE reads via MiXCR and lists one record per CDR3 protein. The sample lists about 500,000 distinct CDR3 sequences, nearly 25% occurring once. Separately, the same data were catalogued under a study of T cells of mothers and their children.

The specimen sequenced was blood. The receptors derive from a boy between 5 and 17 years old in good health. The conserved cysteine and the conserved F or W are not part of the CDR3 here. D genes are given only for firm matches.

>TRBD1|TRBV20-1
SARTGSNTGELF
>NA|TRBV5-1
ASSLGRGGGDTQY
>NA|TRBV5-6
ASSLGATVQNIQY
>TRBD1|TRBV18
ASSRTGLEETQY
>NA|TRBV6-6
ASDQRQGLAKNIQY
>NA|TRBV20-1
SAQHARQGTDTQY
>NA|TRBV2
ASSETYGSSLIEQY
>TRBD1|TRBV6-5
ASSLRTGFDNEQF
>NA|TRBV4-3
ASSQDLVEQF
>NA|TRBV9
ASSVRGELNTEAF
>TRBD1|TRBV25-1
ACSTHPGQGRGANYDYT
>NA|TRBV29-1
SVEDRGEVLNEQF
>NA|TRBV7-9
ASSLDRMANTIY
>TRBD2|TRBV6-2/TRBV6-3
ASGWSGSSYNEQF
>TRBD1|TRBV6-4
ASSETGEAGELF
>NA|TRBV7-8
ASSLGARGYEQY
>NA|TRBV12-3/TRBV12-4
ASTPSSTDTQY
>NA|TRBV6-6
ASSRRVQLVYEQY
>NA|TRBV15
ATSQVETQY
>NA|TRBV12-3/TRBV12-4
ASSSRSHRDYEQY
>NA|TRBV28
ASVGSAEQY
>TRBD1|TRBV6-2/TRBV6-3
ATGQGSEQY
>NA|TRBV3-1
ASSQGEGVAGSPYNEQF
>TRBD1|TRBV20-1
SARRTGETFGNQPQH
>NA|TRBV28
ASSLYDRWDTEAF
>NA|TRBV6-6
ASSYVNREQY
>NA|TRBV18
ASSPLDDFSRSGNTIY
>TRBD2|TRBV2
AGKRGKETQY
>NA|TRBV29-1
SVRDSQDYEQY
>TRBD1|TRBV27
ASRTGTGEYEQY
>NA|TRBV5-4
ASSRGAGNIQY
>NA|TRBV9
ASSPRGGYTGELF
>NA|TRBV7-2
ASSLDSRETQY
>TRBD2|TRBV12-3/TRBV12-4
ASSAPGLAGIDNEQF
>TRBD2|TRBV7-8
ASSQIGSSGSTGELF
>TRBD2|TRBV29-1
SVGEGKETQY
>NA|TRBV12-3/TRBV12-4
ASTKGVINTGELF
>NA|TRBV27
ASSGGAPYYNEQF
>NA|TRBV20-1
SASKGRNTEAF
>NA|TRBV6-1
ASSLTDGNQPQH
>NA|TRBV20-1
SAQRADRAF
>TRBD1|TRBV7-2
ASSLDGTAKNTEAF
>TRBD2|TRBV5-1
ASSLEGLAGVDEQF
>NA|TRBV5-1
ASSLAAAIGSPLH
>TRBD2|TRBV7-8
ASSSHGTSGNTGELF
>NA|TRBV12-3/TRBV12-4
ASSLRRGASSYNSPLH
>NA|TRBV5-4
ASSGGGQNTEAF
>NA|TRBV4-3
ASSQDDRINEKLF